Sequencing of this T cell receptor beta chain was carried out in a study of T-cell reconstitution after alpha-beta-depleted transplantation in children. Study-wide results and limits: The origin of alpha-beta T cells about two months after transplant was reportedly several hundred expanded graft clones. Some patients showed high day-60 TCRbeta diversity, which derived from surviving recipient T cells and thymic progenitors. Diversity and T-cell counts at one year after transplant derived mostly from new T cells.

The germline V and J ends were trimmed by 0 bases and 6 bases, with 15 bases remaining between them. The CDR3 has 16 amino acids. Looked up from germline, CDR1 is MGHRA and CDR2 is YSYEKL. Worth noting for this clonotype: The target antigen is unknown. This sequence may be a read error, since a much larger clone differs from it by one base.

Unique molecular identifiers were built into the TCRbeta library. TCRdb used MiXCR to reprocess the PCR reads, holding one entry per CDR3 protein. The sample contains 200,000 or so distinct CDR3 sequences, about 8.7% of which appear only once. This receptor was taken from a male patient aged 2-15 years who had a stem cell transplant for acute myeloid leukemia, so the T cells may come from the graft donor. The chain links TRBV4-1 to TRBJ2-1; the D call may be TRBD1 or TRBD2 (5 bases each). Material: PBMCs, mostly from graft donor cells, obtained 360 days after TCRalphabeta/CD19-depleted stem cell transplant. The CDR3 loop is CASSQDVGDLRNEQFF. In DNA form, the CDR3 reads TGCGCCAGCAGCCAAGATGTAGGGGACCTCCGCAATGAGCAGTTCTTC.